The 16 T cell receptor beta chains in this list originate from one sample, sequenced in a study of graft-versus-host responses after intestinal transplantation. TCRdb's copy holds only in-frame clones and misses some; the assay was immunoSEQ multiplex PCR. Of about 29,000 clones in the sample, 85% to 95% were seen once. The sequenced sample was PBMCs, obtained 66 days after intestinal transplant. The source of these receptors is a human patient who received an intestinal transplant, so some T cells may come from the graft donor.

This clone was recorded a few times. The chain uses TRBV6-6 and TRBJ1-6; D is undetermined. Germline CDR1 is MNHNY and CDR2 is SVGAGI (reference sequence). This CDR3 region has 15 residues. V was pared by 0 bases and J by 5 bases, with 8 bases between. The CDR3 nucleotides read TGTGCCAGCAGTTACTCGACTGGGAATAATTCACCCCTCCACTTT. Translation gives CASSYSTGNNSPLHF.

This clone has only one observation. The chain employs TRBV6-1 and TRBJ2-7; possible D gene TRBD2, 5 bases. The germline CDR1 and CDR2 sequences are MNHNS and SASEGT. Trimming took off 6 bases at V and 3 bases at J, with 12 bases between the two ends. The CDR3 has 13 amino acids. The CDR3 nucleotides are TGTGCCAGCAGGCGGACTCAATACTACGAGCAGTACTTC. Translated: CASRRTQYYEQYF.

As DNA, the CDR3 is TGTGCCAGCAGTCGGGACAGCGGGAACCAAGAGACCCAGTACTTC. Translation gives CASSRDSGNQETQYF. This chain connects TRBV2 to TRBJ2-5; D might be TRBD1 or TRBD2, each matching 7 bases. V lost 5 bases and J 0 bases, leaving 13 bases between the germline ends. Germline CDR1 reads SNHLY; CDR2 reads FYNNEI. The CDR3 contains 15 residues. Filled out from reference TRBV2 and TRBJ2-5, the complete variable domain reads EPEVTQTPSHQVTQMGQEVILRCVPISNHLYFYWYRQILGQKVEFLVSFYNNEISEKSEIFDDQFSVERPDGSNFTLKIRSTKLEDSAMYFCASSRDSGNQETQYFGPGTRLLVL.

This rearrangement joins TRBV9 to TRBJ2-1; 8 bases match TRBD2. The germline CDR1 and CDR2 sequences are SGDLS and YYNGEE. Unmatched junction bases numbered 4, after V lost 0 bases and J lost 2 bases. The length of the CDR3 is 16 residues. This chain's CDR3 is CASSVVPGGTYNEQFF. CDR3 nucleotide sequence: TGTGCCAGCAGCGTAGTCCCGGGAGGGACCTACAATGAGCAGTTCTTC.

This chain connects TRBV5-5 to TRBJ2-2; D gene ambiguous. Trimming removed 4 bases at V and 7 bases at J, with 26 bases between. This CDR3 is 18 amino acids long. Looked up from germline, CDR1 is SGHKS and CDR2 is YYEKEE (reference sequence). CDR3: CASSETGPSVSKSGELFF. CDR3 nucleotides: TGTGCCAGCAGCGAAACCGGGCCCTCTGTTAGTAAAAGCGGGGAGCTGTTTTTT.

This sequence joins TRBV7-8 and TRBJ2-7, with 7 bases lining up with TRBD2. The CDR3 length is 14 residues. Per germline, CDR1 SGHVS and CDR2 FQNEAQ. Trimming removed 5 bases from V and 0 bases from J; junction bases left unmatched: 4. The CDR3 spells CASSVGGGSYEQYF. The CDR3 DNA reads as TGTGCCAGCAGCGTGGGGGGGGGCTCCTACGAGCAGTACTTC.

This chain links TRBV7-2 with TRBJ2-1, with 11 bases matching TRBD2. V lost 1 base to trimming and J lost 3 bases; unmatched junction nucleotides: 5. The CDR3 covers 17 residues. Germline loops: CDR1 SGHTA, CDR2 FQGNSA. CDR3 sequence reads: CASSLVLAGEGYNEQFF. As DNA, the CDR3 is TGTGCCAGCAGCTTAGTACTAGCGGGAGAGGGCTACAATGAGCAGTTCTTC.

The V gene is TRBV5-1, the J gene TRBJ2-7; tentative D call: TRBD2 (5 bases). The CDR3 is 13 amino acids. Trimming cost V 2 bases and J 3 bases, with 9 bases left between them. The V gene's germline CDR1 is SGHRS and CDR2 YFSETQ. CDR3 in amino acids: CASSFPSSYEQYF. The CDR3 DNA sequence: TGCGCCAGCAGCTTCCCTAGCAGCTACGAGCAGTACTTC.

The chain couples TRBV5-4 to TRBJ2-7; a weak D match, TRBD1 (5 bases). Germline V gene lookup returns CDR1 SGHNT and CDR2 YYREEE (reference sequence). The CDR3 consists of 16 residues. Trimming removed 0 bases at V and 0 bases at J, with 13 bases between. CDR3 DNA: TGTGCCAGCAGCTTGGCGGGTCTGACAGCCTCCTACGAGCAGTACTTC. Residues: CASSLAGLTASYEQYF.

A note on this clone: This sample also contains other DNA sequences that code for the same CDR3. This chain uses TRBV2 with TRBJ1-1, with a tentative D call TRBD1 (5 bases). CDR3 length: 14 residues. Germline assignment: CDR1 SNHLY and CDR2 FYNNEI. The V end was cut by 2 bases, the J end by 5 bases, with 12 bases between. CDR3 region: CASSENSRGTEAFF. CDR3 coding DNA: TGTGCCAGCAGTGAAAACAGTAGGGGAACTGAAGCTTTCTTT.

Concerning this clone: The germline gene is not matched at one end of the junction; a read error may be the cause. V gene TRBV4-3 combines with J gene TRBJ1-2, with a possible D match to TRBD1 (6 bases). The CDR3 loop spans 13 amino acids. CDR1 is LGHNA and CDR2 is YSLEER in the germline V gene. This CDR3 reads CASGQGFSYGYTF. CDR3 nucleotide sequence: TGCGCCAGCGGCCAGGGGTTTTCCTATGGCTACACCTTC.

The chain carries TRBV6-4 and TRBJ2-1, with 8 bases aligning to TRBD2. This CDR3 region has 16 residues. Germline assignment: CDR1 MRHNA and CDR2 SNTAGT. The junction had 7 bases not matched to a gene; V was cut back by 4 bases and J by 2 bases. The CDR3: CASSVLAGGAYNEQFF. CDR3 sequence (DNA): TGTGCCAGCAGTGTATTGGCGGGAGGCGCCTACAATGAGCAGTTCTTC.

The V call is TRBV13, the J call TRBJ2-1, with TRBD1 identical over 11 bases. This CDR3 is built from 16 residues. The J segment lost 2 bases and the V segment lost 5 bases, leaving 5 bases of the junction unmatched. Germline V lookup: CDR1 PRHDT, CDR2 FYEKMQ (reference sequence). CDR3 sequence reads: CASSDGTGGAYNEQFF. CDR3 bases: TGTGCCAGCAGCGACGGGACAGGGGGTGCCTACAATGAGCAGTTCTTC. Full variable domain (missing parts from reference TRBV13 and TRBJ2-1): AAGVIQSPRHLIKEKRETATLKCYPIPRHDTVYWYQQGPGQDPQFLISFYEKMQSDKGSIPDRFSAQQFSDYHSELNMSSLELGDSALYFCASSDGTGGAYNEQFFGPGTRLTVL.

The chain employs TRBV27 and TRBJ2-1, with D tentatively TRBD1 (5 bases). The CDR3 has 14 residues. Germline CDR1 MNHEY, CDR2 SMNVEV (reference sequence). V lost 0 bases to trimming and J lost 8 bases, with 11 bases between them. CDR3 amino acids: CASSLSVQGYEQFF. CDR3 sequence (DNA): TGTGCCAGCAGTTTATCGGTGCAGGGCTATGAGCAGTTCTTC.

The chain recombines TRBV13 with TRBJ2-7; TRBD1 agrees at 9 bases. CDR3 length: 16 amino acids. Germline V gene sequence: CDR1 PRHDT, CDR2 FYEKMQ (reference sequence). Trimming cost V 1 base and J 2 bases; bases outside gene matches: 6. In nucleotides, the CDR3 is TGTGCCAGCAGCTTAGTGGGGACAGGGTACCCCTACGAGCAGTACTTC. Its protein product is CASSLVGTGYPYEQYF. Looking up the rest from reference TRBV13 and TRBJ2-7 gives the full variable domain: AAGVIQSPRHLIKEKRETATLKCYPIPRHDTVYWYQQGPGQDPQFLISFYEKMQSDKGSIPDRFSAQQFSDYHSELNMSSLELGDSALYFCASSLVGTGYPYEQYFGPGTRLTVT.

The V and J genes are TRBV5-4 and TRBJ2-5, with D possibly matching TRBD2 (5 bases). The germline V gene encodes CDR1 SGHNT and CDR2 YYREEE (reference sequence). CDR3 length equals 13 residues. V dropped 1 base and J dropped 5 bases, with 9 bases sitting between them. CDR3 nucleotides: TGTGCCAGCAGCTTGTGGGGAGAGGAGACCCAGTACTTC. Translation gives CASSLWGEETQYF.